The clone carrying this T cell receptor beta chain was detected ten times or more. The sample comes from a study of T cells in Graves' hyperthyroidism and ophthalmopathy. From RNA transcripts, TCR beta CDR3 regions were amplified. A set of HTBI primers served as the primers for a first-round RT-PCR of the TCR CDR3. One entry per CDR3 protein results from TCRdb running MiXCR on the multiplex PCR reads. This sample has 300,000 to 350,000 distinct CDR3 sequences, with 15% to 20% found just once. The CDR3 is made up of 14 amino acids. V lost 2 bases to trimming and J lost 0 bases, with 8 bases between them.

Sequencing used blood. The receptor was derived from a man aged 25 to 40 with Graves' hyperthyroidism. The V and J genes are TRBV12-3 or TRBV12-4 and TRBJ2-7, with D perhaps being TRBD1 or TRBD2 (5 bases each). Here the CDR3 DNA reads TGTGCCAGCAGTTTATGGGGGAGCTCCTACGAGCAGTACTTC. It yields the protein CASSLWGSSYEQYF.